These 23 T cell receptor beta chains were sequenced from one sample in a study of blood T cell repertoires in COVID-19. Assay used: immunoSEQ multiplex PCR; TCRdb lists only in-frame clones, some missing. Among about 150,000 clones listed, roughly four fifths were seen once. Specimen: peripheral blood. The receptors were sampled from a woman aged 80 or older with COVID-19, enrolled during active disease.

This chain joins TRBV6-2 or TRBV6-3 and TRBJ2-7; 9 bases are a match to TRBD2. Germline V CDR1 and CDR2: MNHEY, SVGEGT. V trimming: 6 bases; J trimming: 6 bases; junction bases outside the gene matches: 6. This CDR3 has 13 residues. The CDR3 sequence is CASSGGRAGEQYF. The CDR3 coding sequence is TGTGCCAGCAGCGGCGGGAGGGCTGGCGAGCAGTACTTC.

The genes are TRBV19 and TRBJ2-1, with a tentative D call TRBD1 (6 bases). Germline V gene sequence: CDR1 LNHDA, CDR2 SQIVND (reference sequence). Deletions cut 3 bases from V and 7 bases from J, with 16 bases between. The CDR3 is made up of 15 amino acids. CDR3 sequence (DNA): TGTGCCAGTAGTATTGTCAGGGGACGAGCGAATGAGCAGTTCTTC. Protein: CASSIVRGRANEQFF.

The V call is TRBV20-1, the J call TRBJ2-7; D remains unclear. This CDR3 is built from 11 residues. The ends were cut back, 6 bases at V and 0 bases at J, with 6 bases in the middle. Germline-derived CDR1 and CDR2 are DFQATT and SNEGSKA (reference sequence). For the CDR3, the DNA is TGCAGTGCGGTGAGCTCCTACGAGCAGTACTTC. Translation gives CSAVSSYEQYF.

This clone was seen a few times. This chain uses TRBV19 with TRBJ2-7; 7 bases line up with TRBD1. CDR3 size: 15 residues. Germline V gene data show CDR1 as LNHDA and CDR2 as SQIVND (reference sequence). The trim removed 1 base at V and 3 bases at J, leaving 6 bases unmatched. CDR3 bases: TGTGCCAGTAGTATAGGGGGACAGTCCTACTACGAGCAGTACTTC. Translated, it gives CASSIGGQSYYEQYF.

This chain connects TRBV20-1 to TRBJ2-1; TRBD1 agrees at 7 bases. Per germline, CDR1 DFQATT and CDR2 SNEGSKA (reference sequence). The junction had 9 bases not matched to a gene; V was cut back by 3 bases and J by 7 bases. The CDR3 extends over 14 amino acids. The CDR3 coding sequence is TGCAGTGCTAGTGTAGAGACAGGGAAAAATGAGCAGTTCTTC. This codes for CSASVETGKNEQFF.

The gene calls are TRBV2 and TRBJ2-7; possibly TRBD2 for D (6 bases). CDR1 is SNHLY and CDR2 is FYNNEI in the germline V gene. The CDR3 spans 14 residues. Between the trimmed V and J ends, which lost 6 bases and 4 bases, there was a span of 16 bases. The CDR3 sequence is CASRGGAGLYEQYF. The CDR3 DNA is TGTGCCAGCAGAGGCGGGGCAGGGTTATACGAGCAGTACTTC.

The chain recombines TRBV30 with TRBJ2-7; D is uncertain. The CDR3 spans 13 residues. V was trimmed by 7 bases and J by 0 bases, leaving 13 bases between them. CDR1 GTSNPN and CDR2 SVGIG come from the germline V gene (reference sequence). For the CDR3, the DNA is TGTGCCTATCTGGTGCAGGCCTCCTACGAGCAGTACTTC. Translated: CAYLVQASYEQYF.

This chain connects TRBV9 to TRBJ2-1; D gene unclear. CDR1 SGDLS and CDR2 YYNGEE come from the germline V gene. V lost 4 bases to trimming and J lost 0 bases, with 5 bases between them. The CDR3 runs 13 residues. CDR3 residues: CASSFSSYNEQFF. The CDR3 nucleotides read TGTGCCAGCAGCTTTAGCTCCTACAATGAGCAGTTCTTC.

The V and J genes are TRBV18 and TRBJ1-1, with TRBD1 as a possible D gene (6 bases). This CDR3 region has 14 residues. Trimming took off 4 bases at V and 4 bases at J, with 13 bases between the two ends. The V gene's germline CDR1 is KGHSH and CDR2 LQKENI. The chain's CDR3 is CASSQNRVGTEAFF. CDR3 bases: TGTGCCAGCTCACAGAACAGGGTGGGCACTGAAGCTTTCTTT.

V and J are TRBV18 and TRBJ2-7, with 14 bases that match TRBD2. The junction had 4 bases not matched to a gene; V was cut back by 3 bases and J by 3 bases. Per the germline V gene, CDR1 is KGHSH and CDR2 is LQKENI. This CDR3 region has 16 residues. This CDR3 is CASSPVGLAGDYEQYF. The CDR3 DNA is TGTGCCAGCTCACCGGTGGGACTAGCGGGAGACTACGAGCAGTACTTC.

The rearrangement uses TRBV19 and TRBJ2-6; D not certain. The V and J ends lost 7 bases and 3 bases respectively, with 13 bases between them. The germline V gene has CDR1 LNHDA and CDR2 SQIVND (reference sequence). CDR3 size: 15 residues. CDR3 protein: CASTMVEYGANVLTF. CDR3 coding DNA: TGTGCCAGTACCATGGTGGAGTATGGGGCCAACGTCCTGACTTTC. The variable domain in full, completed from reference TRBV19 and TRBJ2-6, reads DGGITQSPKYLFRKEGQNVTLSCEQNLNHDAMYWYRQDPGQGLRLIYYSQIVNDFQKGDIAEGYSVSREKKESFPLTVTSAQKNPTAFYLCASTMVEYGANVLTFGAGSRLTVL.

The gene calls are TRBV28 and TRBJ2-7; D is possibly TRBD2 (6 bases). Germline V CDR1 and CDR2: MDHEN, SYDVKM. CDR3 length: 15 residues. Trimming removed 2 bases at V and 4 bases at J, with 15 bases between. Here the CDR3 DNA reads TGTGCCAGCAGTTTAACGGGAGAGTTGGGGTACGAGCAGTACTTC. It specifies CASSLTGELGYEQYF.

The chain employs TRBV6-6 and TRBJ2-5; D possibly corresponds to TRBD2 (5 bases). V lost 4 bases and J lost 7, with 13 bases in between. CDR3 length: 13 residues. Germline CDR1 MNHNY, CDR2 SVGAGI (reference sequence). The CDR3 sequence is CASSSSNPWTQYF. The CDR3 DNA reads as TGTGCCAGCAGTTCTAGCAATCCGTGGACCCAGTACTTC.

This chain's CDR3 is CASGNQGAAGANVLTF. CDR3 nucleotide sequence: TGTGCTAGTGGCAATCAGGGGGCAGCTGGGGCCAACGTCCTGACTTTC. This chain joins TRBV12-5 and TRBJ2-6; 8 bases align to TRBD1. Germline V gene sequence: CDR1 LGHNT, CDR2 FRNRAP. With 6 bases clipped from V and 2 bases from J, the junction kept 6 bases outside the gene matches. CDR3 length: 16 amino acids.

On this clone itself: The same CDR3 also results from other DNA sequences found in this sample. The chain employs TRBV11-3 and TRBJ1-3, with 9 bases that match TRBD1. Germline CDR1 is SGHNT and CDR2 is YENEEA. The CDR3 has 15 amino acids. The ends lost 6 bases at V and 4 bases at J; junction bases unmatched: 7. In DNA form, the CDR3 reads TGTGCCAGCAGTCCAGGACAGGGGCCCGGAAACACCATATATTTT. Translated: CASSPGQGPGNTIYF. Full variable domain (remainder filled in from reference TRBV11-3 and TRBJ1-3): EAGVVQSPRYKIIEKKQPVAFWCNPISGHNTLYWYLQNLGQGPELLIRYENEEAVDDSQLPKDRFSAERLKGVDSTLKIQPAELGDSAVYLCASSPGQGPGNTIYFGEGSWLTVV.

The chain links TRBV5-1 to TRBJ2-7; TRBD2 is a possible D gene (5 bases). In germline, CDR1 is SGHRS, CDR2 YFSETQ. The V end lost 2 bases, the J end lost 6 bases, and 9 bases lay between the germline ends. This CDR3 is 12 amino acids long. CDR3 amino acids: CASSFAGSEQYF. The CDR3 DNA reads as TGCGCCAGCAGCTTTGCGGGCTCCGAGCAGTACTTC.

The rearrangement joins TRBV5-1 to TRBJ2-5, with D maybe TRBD2 (5 bases). Per the germline V gene, CDR1 is SGHRS and CDR2 is YFSETQ. This CDR3 spans 14 amino acids. Trimming pared 0 bases from V and 2 bases from J, leaving 8 bases between. CDR3: CASSLDTGQETQYF. CDR3 bases: TGCGCCAGCAGCTTGGACACGGGGCAAGAGACCCAGTACTTC. The variable domain in full, completed from reference TRBV5-1 and TRBJ2-5, reads KAGVTQTPRYLIKTRGQQVTLSCSPISGHRSVSWYQQTPGQGLQFLFEYFSETQRNKGNFPGRFSGRQFSNSRSEMNVSTLELGDSALYLCASSLDTGQETQYFGPGTRLLVL.

V and J are TRBV3-1 (or the pseudogene TRBV3-2) and TRBJ2-3, with 13 bases that match TRBD2. Trimming cost V 5 bases and J 3 bases; bases outside gene matches: 8. Looked up from germline, CDR1 is LGHDT and CDR2 is YNNKEL (reference sequence). The CDR3 consists of 17 residues. CDR3 sequence: CASSEGLAGAGTDTQYF. The CDR3 DNA reads TGTGCCAGCAGCGAAGGACTAGCGGGAGCGGGTACAGATACGCAGTATTTT.

The chain carries TRBV21-1 and TRBJ2-2; no DNA check was done on the table's D call, TRBD1. TRBV21-1 is an annotated pseudogene. The CDR3 spans 22 residues. The chain's CDR3 is CASSKPRREGQGRFLDTGELFF. Here the CDR3 DNA reads TGTGCCAGCAGCAAGCCCCGGCGCGAGGGACAGGGGAGGTTTCTGGACACCGGGGAGCTGTTTTTT.

This sequence joins TRBV3-1 (or the pseudogene TRBV3-2) and TRBJ2-1; TRBD2 matches 14 bases. CDR3 length equals 17 residues. Germline loops: CDR1 LGHDT, CDR2 YNNKEL (reference sequence). With 6 bases clipped from V and 4 bases from J, the junction kept 8 bases outside the gene matches. This chain's CDR3 is CASRLTSGRGGYNEQFF. The CDR3 DNA reads TGTGCCAGCAGGCTGACTAGCGGGAGGGGCGGGTACAATGAGCAGTTCTTC.

The chain couples TRBV15 to TRBJ2-3; TRBD2 matches at 7 bases. Germline CDR1 and CDR2: LNHNV and YYDKDF (reference sequence). This CDR3 contains 16 residues. V lost 1 base, J lost 2 bases, and 6 bases stayed unmatched. CDR3 DNA: TGTGCCACCAGCAGAGGGAACCGGGGGGACACAGATACGCAGTATTTT. Protein sequence: CATSRGNRGDTDTQYF.

This clone is a singleton in its sample. A junction boundary mismatches the germline segment, possibly from a read error. This chain links TRBV6-1 with TRBJ2-1; unclear D gene. The CDR3 has 14 amino acids. CDR1 MNHNS and CDR2 SASEGT come from the germline V gene. CDR3 amino acids: CASREALGDNEQFF. The CDR3 region has the DNA TGTGCCAGCAGGGAAGCGCTAGGTGACAATGAGCAGTTCTTC.

This rearrangement joins TRBV18 to TRBJ1-3; 9 bases fit TRBD1. Losses at the gene ends were 3 bases for V and 4 bases for J; bases not matched to a gene: 4. This CDR3 is built from 15 residues. The V gene's germline CDR1 is KGHSH and CDR2 LQKENI. CDR3 bases: TGTGCCAGCTCACCCTGGACAGGGGAAGGAAACACCATATATTTT. This codes for CASSPWTGEGNTIYF.